These 30 T cell receptor beta chains came from one sample sequenced in a study of blood T cell dynamics during melanoma immunotherapy. The method was immunoSEQ multiplex PCR; TCRdb's version includes in-frame clones alone and lacks a portion of them. The table records tens of thousands of clones, roughly 90% of them present only once. Time point denoted: pre-treatment baseline. The sequencing here drew on blood, taken from a patient treated with checkpoint blockade. These receptors originate from a human donor with melanoma.

V and J are TRBV7-2 and TRBJ1-3; a possible D gene is TRBD1 (6 bases). The CDR3 covers 15 residues. The V end lost 1 base, the J end lost 8 bases, and 15 bases lay between the germline ends. CDR1 and CDR2 from the germline V gene are SGHTA and FQGNSA. The CDR3 region is CASSLGGQGVYTIYF. The CDR3 region has the DNA TGTGCCAGCAGCTTAGGGGGACAAGGGGTATACACCATATATTTT. The full variable domain, rest sourced from reference TRBV7-2 and TRBJ1-3, is GAGVSQSPSNKVTEKGKDVELRCDPISGHTALYWYRQSLGQGLEFLIYFQGNSAPDKSGLPSDRFSAERTGGSVSTLTIQRTQQEDSAVYLCASSLGGQGVYTIYFGEGSWLTVV.

J is TRBJ1-2 and V is TRBV14; TRBD1 might be the D (6 bases). Germline V gene sequence: CDR1 SGHDN, CDR2 FVKESK. CDR3 length: 16 residues. V was clipped by 4 bases and J by 6 bases, with 21 bases between them. CDR3 sequence: CASSPGGAPFLDGYTF. Written as DNA, the CDR3 is TGTGCCAGCAGCCCGGGGGGGGCTCCATTTCTGGATGGCTACACCTTC.

This rearrangement joins TRBV29-1 to TRBJ2-5; the D is unclear. CDR1 and CDR2 from the germline V gene are SQVTM and ANQGSEA. The V end was cut by 0 bases, the J end by 7 bases, with 9 bases between. The CDR3 is 12 amino acids. CDR3 region: CSVEESTGTQYF. The DNA for the CDR3 is TGCAGCGTTGAAGAGAGCACTGGGACCCAGTACTTC.

The V gene is TRBV18, the J gene TRBJ1-2, with TRBD1 matching 7 bases. V gave up 3 bases and J gave up 5 bases; unmatched junction bases: 6. Germline V gene data show CDR1 as KGHSH and CDR2 as LQKENI. This CDR3 has 14 amino acids. The CDR3 spells CASSPQATGYGYTF. CDR3 sequence (DNA): TGTGCCAGCTCACCCCAGGCGACAGGGTATGGCTACACCTTC.

The chain joins TRBV5-1 to TRBJ2-7, with a tentative D call TRBD2 (7 bases). The CDR3 is 15 amino acids. The germline CDR1 and CDR2 sequences are SGHRS and YFSETQ. The V end was cut by 1 base, the J end by 4 bases, with 15 bases between. For the CDR3, the DNA is TGCGCCAGCAGCTTGAGTTCGGGGGGCATGTACGAGCAGTACTTC. This sequence encodes CASSLSSGGMYEQYF.

The chain combines TRBV11-2 with TRBJ1-4, with TRBD1 matching over 7 bases. V was clipped by 4 bases and J by 4 bases; unmatched bases: 9. Germline values: CDR1 SGHAT, CDR2 FQNNGV. The CDR3 is 16 amino acids. The CDR3 region is CASSSHFGTDNEKLFF. CDR3 bases: TGTGCCAGCAGCTCTCACTTCGGGACAGATAATGAAAAACTGTTTTTT.

Only one count was recorded for this clone. The chain joins TRBV7-2 to TRBJ2-2, with a possible D match to TRBD1 (6 bases). Germline loops: CDR1 SGHTA, CDR2 FQGNSA. The CDR3 runs 16 residues. V gave up 5 bases and J gave up 4 bases, with 17 bases separating them. The CDR3 spells CASSNKITGSTGELFF. The CDR3 bases are TGTGCCAGCAGCAATAAGATAACAGGGTCCACCGGGGAGCTGTTTTTT.

The chain recombines TRBV18 with TRBJ2-5, with D possibly matching TRBD2 (6 bases). V lost 1 base to trimming and J lost 5 bases, with 14 bases between them. The CDR3 runs to 15 residues. Germline V gene lookup returns CDR1 KGHSH and CDR2 LQKENI. This CDR3 reads CASSPLGGTMETQYF. CDR3 DNA sequence: TGTGCCAGCTCACCACTAGGAGGGACCATGGAGACCCAGTACTTC.

This chain joins TRBV7-2 and TRBJ2-7, with TRBD1 identical over 9 bases. After removal of 4 bases from V and 4 bases from J, the junction contained 2 bases not matched to a gene. The CDR3 contains 13 residues. The germline V gene has CDR1 SGHTA and CDR2 FQGNSA. The CDR3 nucleotides are TGTGCCAGCAGCTCGGACAGGGGATACGAGCAGTACTTC. It translates to CASSSDRGYEQYF. The whole variable domain, remainder taken from reference TRBV7-2 and TRBJ2-7, is GAGVSQSPSNKVTEKGKDVELRCDPISGHTALYWYRQSLGQGLEFLIYFQGNSAPDKSGLPSDRFSAERTGGSVSTLTIQRTQQEDSAVYLCASSSDRGYEQYFGPGTRLTVT.

The chain joins TRBV6-5 to TRBJ1-6; no clear D. V was clipped by 6 bases and J by 7 bases, with 13 bases between them. The CDR3 extends over 14 amino acids. Germline V CDR1 and CDR2: MNHEY, SVGAGI. CDR3 bases: TGTGCCAGCAGGGCTAAAGGGCTAAATTCACCCCTCCACTTT. It specifies CASRAKGLNSPLHF.

The chain couples TRBV6-6 to TRBJ1-3, with a possible D match to TRBD1 (5 bases). Trimming shortened V by 6 bases and J by 8 bases, and 20 bases separated the two germline ends. From germline, CDR1 is MNHNY and CDR2 SVGAGI (reference sequence). CDR3 length: 15 residues. CDR3 region: CASRRKDSMGDTIYF. The CDR3 coding sequence is TGTGCCAGCAGAAGGAAGGATTCTATGGGGGACACCATATATTTT.

The chain has TRBV30 and TRBJ2-3; the D gene is possibly TRBD2 (6 bases). CDR1 is GTSNPN, CDR2 SVGIG, per germline (reference sequence). V was shortened by 0 bases and J by 2 bases, with 12 bases between the two germline ends. CDR3 length equals 15 residues. The DNA for the CDR3 is TGTGCCTGGAGTGTACGGGGCGGGATCACAGATACGCAGTATTTT. As protein: CAWSVRGGITDTQYF.

V is TRBV7-3 and J is TRBJ1-1; the match to TRBD1 covers 7 bases. The CDR3 loop spans 14 amino acids. The germline V gene has CDR1 SGHTA and CDR2 FQGTGA. J was trimmed by 5 bases and V by 6 bases; bases with no gene match: 9. CDR3 protein: CASRRSGGETEAFF. The CDR3 DNA is TGTGCCAGCAGACGATCAGGGGGAGAAACTGAAGCTTTCTTT.

In DNA form, the CDR3 reads TGTGCCAGCAGGGACGGGGGGGGTGAAAAACTGTTTTTT. Amino acid sequence: CASRDGGGEKLFF. V gene TRBV6-1 combines with J gene TRBJ1-4; D is perhaps TRBD1 (5 bases). V shed 6 bases and J shed 7 bases, with 12 bases lying between them. CDR3 length: 13 residues. Germline CDR1 and CDR2: MNHNS and SASEGT.

The chain carries TRBV7-9 and TRBJ2-7; D possibly corresponds to TRBD2 (6 bases). CDR3 length equals 18 residues. CDR1 is SEHNR, CDR2 FQNEAQ, per germline (reference sequence). Deletions cut 1 base from V and 0 bases from J, with 19 bases between. The CDR3 sequence is CASSLEGGRGRSSYEQYF. As DNA, the CDR3 is TGTGCCAGCAGCTTAGAGGGTGGGCGGGGCAGGAGCTCCTACGAGCAGTACTTC. Combining the CDR3 with reference TRBV7-9 and TRBJ2-7 gives the whole variable domain DTGVSQNPRHKITKRGQNVTFRCDPISEHNRLYWYRQTLGQGPEFLTYFQNEAQLEKSRLLSDRFSAERPKGSFSTLEIQRTEQGDSAMYLCASSLEGGRGRSSYEQYFGPGTRLTVT.

The V and J genes are TRBV4-2 and TRBJ1-1, with D unclear. CDR3 length: 15 residues. V gave up 6 bases and J gave up 3 bases, with 17 bases separating them. Germline loops: CDR1 LGHNA, CDR2 YNFKEQ. Written as DNA, the CDR3 is TGTGCCAGCAGTAAGATGGGCCCAAGGGACACTGAAGCTTTCTTT. Its protein is CASSKMGPRDTEAFF.

This clone was observed a single time. This sequence joins TRBV9 and TRBJ2-7; tentatively, D is TRBD2 (5 bases). The CDR3 covers 15 residues. Trimming took off 4 bases at V and 6 bases at J, with 20 bases between the two ends. Germline values: CDR1 SGDLS, CDR2 YYNGEE. The CDR3 nucleotides are TGTGCCAGCAGCTTCTATGTCGGGGATCGGGCCGAGCAGTACTTC. Encoded protein: CASSFYVGDRAEQYF.

This clone was found once. This chain links TRBV2 with TRBJ2-5, with TRBD1 matching 8 bases. The J call is doubtful: the DNA matches TRBJ2-7 better. CDR3 length: 15 residues. CDR1 is SNHLY and CDR2 is FYNNEI in the germline V gene. The CDR3 bases are TGTGCCAGCAGTGACGAGGCAGGGGGCAGATACGAGCAGTACTTC. Protein product: CASSDEAGGRYEQYF.

This chain uses TRBV7-2 with TRBJ1-3; 7 nucleotides agree with TRBD1. The trim removed 4 bases at V and 0 bases at J, leaving 3 bases unmatched. Looked up from germline, CDR1 is SGHTA and CDR2 is FQGNSA. The CDR3 runs 15 residues. The CDR3 nucleotides read TGTGCCAGCAGCTCGACAGGGAGCTCTGGAAACACCATATATTTT. Translation: CASSSTGSSGNTIYF.

The chain is built from TRBV29-1 and TRBJ2-7; D possibly matches TRBD1 or TRBD2 (5 bases each). The CDR3 runs 12 residues. Germline loops: CDR1 SQVTM, CDR2 ANQGSEA. The germline V and J ends were trimmed by 2 bases and 2 bases, with 7 bases remaining between them. The CDR3 reads CSVERGAYEQYF. The DNA of the CDR3 is TGCAGCGTTGAAAGGGGAGCCTACGAGCAGTACTTC.

The chain joins TRBV11-2 to TRBJ1-4; tentatively, D is TRBD1 (5 bases). Germline V gene sequence: CDR1 SGHAT, CDR2 FQNNGV. Deletions cut 5 bases from V and 4 bases from J, with 8 bases between. CDR3 length: 13 amino acids. The CDR3 is CASSEGLNEKLFF. CDR3 nucleotide sequence: TGTGCCAGCAGCGAGGGGCTTAATGAAAAACTGTTTTTT.

The V gene is TRBV2, the J gene TRBJ1-2; D is unclear. This CDR3 comprises 14 residues. Germline V lookup: CDR1 SNHLY, CDR2 FYNNEI. Trimming left V 3 bases short and J 4 bases short, with 12 bases between. CDR3 coding DNA: TGTGCCAGCAGTGAGGGCTATTCCGTCTATGGCTACACCTTC. The encoded protein is CASSEGYSVYGYTF.

This clone was detected once. V is TRBV5-4 and J is TRBJ2-3, with 7 positions matching TRBD2. V shed 4 bases and J 1 base; nucleotides not matched to a gene: 3. From germline, CDR1 is SGHNT and CDR2 YYREEE (reference sequence). The CDR3 has 14 amino acids. CDR3 sequence: CASSPGGGTDTQYF. The CDR3 bases are TGTGCCAGCAGCCCTGGGGGGGGCACAGATACGCAGTATTTT.

This chain uses TRBV5-1 with TRBJ2-5, with 7 positions matching TRBD1. The V gene end was trimmed by 4 bases and the J gene end by 4 bases; junction bases not matched to a gene: 7. The germline CDR1 and CDR2 sequences are SGHRS and YFSETQ. This CDR3 region has 14 residues. CDR3 sequence reads: CASSVRTGIETQYF. For the CDR3, the DNA is TGCGCCAGCAGCGTGAGGACAGGAATAGAGACCCAGTACTTC.

The chain carries TRBV30 and TRBJ1-6; 10 bases agree with TRBD1. Per the germline V gene, CDR1 is GTSNPN and CDR2 is SVGIG (reference sequence). Trimming took 3 bases from V and 10 from J; bases not matched to a gene: 12. This CDR3 is built from 16 residues. The CDR3 DNA is TGTGCCTGGAGGCCGACAGGGGGCGTTATGGGATCACCCCTCCACTTT. Translation gives CAWRPTGGVMGSPLHF.

The V and J genes are TRBV7-9 and TRBJ2-7; the D gene could be TRBD1 or TRBD2 (7 bases each). Germline V lookup: CDR1 SEHNR, CDR2 FQNEAQ (reference sequence). This CDR3 has 14 amino acids. Trimming took off 0 bases at V and 7 bases at J, with 13 bases between the two ends. The CDR3 region is CASSLAGGGMEQYF. The CDR3 nucleotides are TGTGCCAGCAGCTTAGCGGGAGGGGGCATGGAGCAGTACTTC. Together with reference TRBV7-9 and TRBJ2-7, the CDR3 gives the full variable domain: DTGVSQNPRHKITKRGQNVTFRCDPISEHNRLYWYRQTLGQGPEFLTYFQNEAQLEKSRLLSDRFSAERPKGSFSTLEIQRTEQGDSAMYLCASSLAGGGMEQYFGPGTRLTVT.

In this sample, this clone turned up a few times. The chain links TRBV4-2 to TRBJ1-5; 7 bases are a match to TRBD1. V dropped 3 bases and J dropped 3; count of bases not matched to a gene: 5. CDR3 size: 15 residues. CDR1 is LGHNA, CDR2 YNFKEQ, per germline. CDR3 in DNA: TGTGCCAGCAGCCAGGTCGACAGGGCCAATCAGCCCCAGCATTTT. Its translation: CASSQVDRANQPQHF.

This chain joins TRBV5-1 and TRBJ2-5; possibly TRBD2 for D (6 bases). V was clipped by 4 bases and J by 5 bases, with 18 bases between them. Germline V CDR1 and CDR2: SGHRS, YFSETQ. The CDR3 is 15 residues long. The CDR3 reads CASSPGTPNGETQYF. CDR3 coding DNA: TGCGCCAGCAGCCCCGGGACTCCGAACGGGGAGACCCAGTACTTC.

The chain uses TRBV7-8 and TRBJ2-7; 11 bases fit TRBD1. The CDR3 sequence is 15 residues long. Trimming removed 5 bases from V and 2 bases from J; junction bases left unmatched: 5. From germline, CDR1 is SGHVS and CDR2 FQNEAQ. The CDR3 DNA sequence: TGTGCCAGCAGCCTCCGGGACAGGGGGGCCTACGAGCAGTACTTC. This codes for CASSLRDRGAYEQYF.

The gene calls are TRBV10-3 and TRBJ1-5; 10 bases line up with TRBD1. Germline CDR1 and CDR2: ENHRY and SYGVKD. The V gene end was trimmed by 4 bases and the J gene end by 5 bases; junction bases not matched to a gene: 11. This CDR3 region has 17 residues. CDR3 region: CAISGDRGRPNYQPQHF. The CDR3 nucleotides are TGTGCCATCAGTGGGGACAGGGGCAGACCCAATTATCAGCCCCAGCATTTT.